These 21 T cell receptor beta chains came from one sample sequenced in a study of regulatory T cells in long-lasting Graves disease. Time point noted: newly diagnosed GD, antithyroid drugs for less than 3 months. PBMC-derived RNA was used for the TCR library. Library construction for TCR beta used iRepertoire HTBI primers and Arm-PCR of CDR3 regions. TCRdb independently ran MiXCR on the multiplex PCR reads; one entry per CDR3 protein. The repertoire has about 540,000 distinct CDR3 sequences, approximately 13% of them found once; the top ten carry 10%. These data were likewise used in another study, on T cells in Graves' hyperthyroidism and ophthalmopathy.

The sequenced sample was peripheral blood mononuclear cells (PBMCs), obtained at new diagnosis, from a patient treated with antithyroid drugs. Receptors originate from a man under 40 with Graves disease.

This clonotype occurred many times. This chain connects TRBV6-2 or TRBV6-3 to TRBJ1-2; 9 bases align to TRBD1. Per germline, CDR1 MNHEY and CDR2 SVGEGT. This CDR3 region has 13 residues. The J segment lost 5 bases and the V segment lost 4 bases, leaving 2 bases of the junction unmatched. CDR3: CASSLDRGYGYTF. CDR3 in DNA: TGTGCCAGCAGTTTGGACAGGGGTTATGGCTACACCTTC.

This clonotype has only a few counts. A much larger clone lies a single base off, so this may be a read error. The chain couples TRBV11-2 to TRBJ2-3; 7 bases match TRBD1. The CDR3 totals 14 residues. CDR1 SGHAT and CDR2 FQNNGV come from the germline V gene. CDR3 sequence: CASSFTGATDAQYF. CDR3 nucleotide sequence: TGTGCCAGCAGCTTCACAGGGGCAACAGATGCGCAGTATTTT.

This clonotype was detected many times. The rearrangement links TRBV20-1 to TRBJ2-5; maybe TRBD1 (6 bases). Germline CDR1 and CDR2: DFQATT and SNEGSKA (reference sequence). The CDR3 totals 13 residues. V was pared by 6 bases and J by 6 bases, with 17 bases between. The CDR3 spells CSAASPRGQTQYF. The DNA for the CDR3 is TGCAGTGCCGCCAGCCCCAGGGGACAGACCCAGTACTTC.

This clonotype was observed a handful of times. The V call is TRBV18, the J call TRBJ2-3; 11 nucleotides line up with TRBD2. Looked up from germline, CDR1 is KGHSH and CDR2 is LQKENI. With V trimmed by 6 bases and J by 0 bases, 5 bases remained unmatched. This CDR3 region has 16 residues. The DNA for the CDR3 is TGTGCCAGCTCGCAGACTAGCGGGACTAGCACAGATACGCAGTATTTT. This encodes CASSQTSGTSTDTQYF.

The genes are TRBV3-1 and TRBJ2-7; D possibly corresponds to TRBD2 (6 bases). V dropped 3 bases and J dropped 1 base, with 16 bases sitting between them. Germline V gene data show CDR1 as LGHDT and CDR2 as YNNKEL (reference sequence). The CDR3 contains 16 residues. Written as DNA, the CDR3 is TGTGCCAGCAGCCACCGCGTCGGGACTGGTTCCTACGAGCAGTACTTC. Translated, it gives CASSHRVGTGSYEQYF.

The DNA of the CDR3 is TGTGCCAGCAGTGACTCGATCGGGGCGGCAGATACGCAGTATTTT. Residues: CASSDSIGAADTQYF. V is TRBV6-4 and J is TRBJ2-3, with D perhaps matching TRBD1 or TRBD2 (5 bases each). The CDR3 has 15 amino acids. Trimming left V 0 bases short and J 4 bases short, with 11 bases between. The V gene's germline CDR1 is MRHNA and CDR2 SNTAGT.

The chain couples TRBV24-1 to TRBJ2-2; D unresolved. Trimming removed 0 bases from V and 2 bases from J, with 9 bases in between. The CDR3 extends over 16 amino acids. The germline V gene encodes CDR1 KGHDR and CDR2 SFDVKD. The CDR3 DNA sequence: TGTGCCACCAGTGATTTGCCCCAGGACAACACCGGGGAGCTGTTTTTT. Translation: CATSDLPQDNTGELFF.

This clonotype was counted at least ten times. The rearrangement uses TRBV12-3 or TRBV12-4 and TRBJ1-1; D not certain. The germline V and J ends were trimmed by 10 bases and 4 bases, with 13 bases remaining between them. CDR3 length: 12 amino acids. In DNA, the CDR3 is TGTGCCACCGGGCCGGAAGGCACTGAAGCTTTCTTT. Its protein is CATGPEGTEAFF.

This clonotype was observed a few times. The V and J genes are TRBV5-4 and TRBJ1-1, with D hard to call. The V and J ends lost 0 bases and 3 bases respectively, with 3 bases between them. Germline V CDR1 and CDR2: SGHNT, YYREEE (reference sequence). The CDR3 extends over 12 amino acids. The CDR3 DNA reads TGTGCCAGCAGCTTGGCCCACACTGAAGCTTTCTTT. Amino acid sequence: CASSLAHTEAFF.

This clonotype was counted ten times or more. The chain has TRBV5-1 and TRBJ2-3, with D perhaps TRBD2 (5 bases). Germline V lookup: CDR1 SGHRS, CDR2 YFSETQ. V was shortened by 3 bases and J by 4 bases, with 18 bases between the two germline ends. This CDR3 has 16 amino acids. CDR3 DNA: TGCGCCAGCAGCTCAGGTGACCTAGCAGTTTCAGATACGCAGTATTTT. This encodes CASSSGDLAVSDTQYF.

This clonotype appeared a few times. Being one base from a much bigger clone, this may be a read error. It is likely a read error, because the conserved phenylalanine at the end of the CDR3 is missing. The chain joins TRBV20-1 to TRBJ2-1; the match to TRBD2 covers 14 bases. Germline CDR1 DFQATT, CDR2 SNEGSKA (reference sequence). Trimming at V came to 2 bases and at J to 8 bases, leaving 11 bases not matched to a gene. This CDR3 has 17 residues. The DNA of the CDR3 is TGCAGTGCTAGACCCTCTACAGGACTAGCGGGAGGACATGAGCAGTTCCTC. Protein sequence: CSARPSTGLAGGHEQFL.

This clonotype was seen ten or more times. The rearrangement joins TRBV3-1 to TRBJ1-1; no reliable D call. This CDR3 spans 15 amino acids. V lost 0 bases and J lost 11, with 19 bases in between. Germline CDR1 and CDR2: LGHDT and YNNKEL (reference sequence). The CDR3 DNA reads TGTGCCAGCAGCCAAGATCGCCGGGTCTCCCATGGGGCTTTCTTT. Its translation is CASSQDRRVSHGAFF.

J is TRBJ2-3 and V is TRBV7-9; 7 bases are shared with TRBD2. After removal of 5 bases from V and 3 bases from J, the junction contained 8 bases not matched to a gene. CDR1 and CDR2 (germline): SEHNR, FQNEAQ (reference sequence). The CDR3 contains 15 residues. The CDR3 bases are TGTGCCAGCAGCCCCCGGGACTATAATACAGATACGCAGTATTTT. Protein sequence: CASSPRDYNTDTQYF.

This clonotype appeared a few times. V is TRBV6-5 and J is TRBJ2-7; 7 bases agree with TRBD2. The CDR3 is made up of 17 amino acids. CDR1 is MNHEY and CDR2 is SVGAGI in the germline V gene. The trim removed 0 bases at V and 2 bases at J, leaving 10 bases unmatched. CDR3: CASSYSAGLGTTYEQYF. The CDR3 nucleotides read TGTGCCAGCAGTTACTCGGCTGGACTAGGGACCACCTACGAGCAGTACTTC.

Worth noting for this clonotype: One end of the junction does not line up with germline, which may come from a read error. This chain connects TRBV10-3 to TRBJ2-3; possibly TRBD1 for D (6 bases). Germline values: CDR1 ENHRY, CDR2 SYGVKD. The CDR3 is 14 amino acids. The CDR3 is CVISVGAIADTQYF. As DNA, the CDR3 is TGTGTCATCAGTGTGGGGGCGATCGCAGATACGCAGTATTTT.

This clonotype was seen a few times. The chain combines TRBV2 with TRBJ2-7; D gene uncertain. CDR1 is SNHLY and CDR2 is FYNNEI in the germline V gene. V was cut by 4 bases and J by 5 bases, with 12 bases left in between. CDR3 length equals 13 residues. For the CDR3, the DNA is TGTGCCAGCAGTGCTCCCGGCCACGACGAGCAGTACTTC. Translated: CASSAPGHDEQYF.

The V and J genes are TRBV29-1 and TRBJ1-2; D is undetermined. Germline CDR1 SQVTM, CDR2 ANQGSEA. CDR3 length: 12 residues. Trimming pared 4 bases from V and 5 bases from J, leaving 11 bases between. CDR3 sequence reads: CSVVNGLYGYTF. CDR3 nucleotides: TGCAGCGTTGTTAACGGACTGTATGGCTACACCTTC. Combining the CDR3 with reference TRBV29-1 and TRBJ1-2 gives the whole variable domain SAVISQKPSRDICQRGTSLTIQCQVDSQVTMMFWYRQQPGQSLTLIATANQGSEATYESGFVIDKFPISRPNLTFSTLTVSNMSPEDSSIYLCSVVNGLYGYTFGSGTRLTVV.

In the case of this clonotype: A much larger clone sits a single nucleotide away, making a read error possible. Because it lacks the conserved phenylalanine or tryptophan at the end, this CDR3 is likely a read error. DNA of the CDR3: TGTGCCAGCAGCGTTACGTGGATAGAGACCCAGTACTCC. Encoded protein: CASSVTWIETQYS. The chain couples TRBV7-9 to TRBJ2-1, with D uncertain. The J call may be wrong; the DNA end is better matched by TRBJ2-5. Germline-derived CDR1 and CDR2 are SEHNR and FQNEAQ (reference sequence). CDR3 length: 13 amino acids.

The table lists this clonotype with a few counts. The V gene is TRBV12-5, the J gene TRBJ1-5; the D is unclear. Germline CDR1 and CDR2: LGHNT and FRNRAP. The CDR3 is made up of 16 amino acids. Trimming stripped 3 bases from V and 1 base from J, with 13 bases between. CDR3: CASGLKVYGSNQPQHF. The CDR3 nucleotides are TGTGCTAGTGGTTTAAAGGTATATGGCAGCAATCAGCCCCAGCATTTT.

This clonotype was observed at least ten times. CDR3 nucleotide sequence: TGCGCCAGCAGCCCGGGCCGGCCCAATCAGCCCCAGCATTTT. Residues: CASSPGRPNQPQHF. The chain combines TRBV5-1 with TRBJ1-5; D gene unclear. Germline V gives CDR1 SGHRS, CDR2 YFSETQ. Trimming took 4 bases from V and 3 from J, leaving 11 bases between them. The CDR3 runs 14 residues.

In this sample, this clonotype turned up many times. V gene TRBV27 combines with J gene TRBJ1-2, with 8 bases that match TRBD1. After removal of 6 bases from V and 5 bases from J, the junction contained 11 bases not matched to a gene. This CDR3 comprises 15 residues. Germline-derived CDR1 and CDR2 are MNHEY and SMNVEV (reference sequence). The CDR3: CASRPDRARTYGYTF. The CDR3 DNA sequence: TGTGCCAGCAGACCGGACAGGGCTAGGACTTATGGCTACACCTTC.